The 30 T cell receptor beta chains below were found in one sample sequenced in a study of T-cell reconstitution after alpha-beta-depleted transplantation in children. Unique molecular identifiers were built into the TCRbeta library. TCRdb independently ran MiXCR on the PCR reads; one entry per CDR3 protein. The profile shows around 250,000 distinct CDR3 sequences, more than 9% of them singletons. The sample was PBMCs from the stem cell graft donor, taken from the stem cell graft. The receptors derive from a human donor who donated a stem cell graft to a child with SCID.

The chain has TRBV20-1 and TRBJ2-1; the D call may be TRBD1 or TRBD2 (5 bases each). This CDR3 has 16 residues. The germline CDR1 and CDR2 sequences are DFQATT and SNEGSKA (reference sequence). The V end was cut by 0 bases, the J end by 4 bases, with 16 bases between. CDR3 loop: CSARDRDLGRYNEQFF. The CDR3 DNA follows: TGCAGTGCTAGAGATCGGGACCTTGGACGGTACAATGAGCAGTTCTTC.

This chain uses TRBV10-3 with TRBJ2-3, with 10 nucleotides matching TRBD1. The CDR3 is 13 amino acids. Germline trimming cut 10 bases from V and 1 base from J; bases unmatched to any gene: 2. Germline V gene sequence: CDR1 ENHRY, CDR2 SYGVKD. The CDR3: CATGTGGTDTQYF. The DNA for the CDR3 is TGTGCCACCGGGACAGGGGGCACAGATACGCAGTATTTT.

This clonotype was detected many times. The chain uses TRBV5-1 and TRBJ2-1; tentatively, D is TRBD1 or TRBD2 (6 bases each). The V gene lost 2 bases and the J gene lost 4 bases, with 19 bases spanning the gap. This CDR3 is built from 17 residues. Germline-derived CDR1 and CDR2 are SGHRS and YFSETQ. CDR3 in amino acids: CASSFIGMRGVYNEQFF. The CDR3 DNA reads as TGCGCCAGCAGCTTCATCGGGATGAGGGGGGTTTACAATGAGCAGTTCTTC.

This clonotype was picked up a small number of times. CDR3 bases: TGTGCCAGCAGGCATGAAGCGGAACACAATGAGCAGTTCTTC. Its translation: CASRHEAEHNEQFF. V usage is TRBV6-5 and J usage is TRBJ2-1; possible D gene TRBD2, 5 bases. The CDR3 spans 14 residues. Trimming pared 6 bases from V and 5 bases from J, leaving 14 bases between. CDR1 and CDR2 (germline): MNHEY, SVGAGI.

In its sample, this clonotype was seen a few times. The rearrangement links TRBV28 to TRBJ1-1, with D unresolved. The V end lost 6 bases, the J end lost 5 bases, and 10 bases lay between the germline ends. The CDR3 consists of 12 residues. Looked up from germline, CDR1 is MDHEN and CDR2 is SYDVKM. The CDR3 nucleotides are TGTGCCAGCAGCCCGCAGGTAACTGAAGCTTTCTTT. Its protein is CASSPQVTEAFF.

This clonotype was seen a few times. The chain combines TRBV5-1 with TRBJ2-6, with D maybe TRBD1 (6 bases). The germline V gene encodes CDR1 SGHRS and CDR2 YFSETQ. This CDR3 is built from 16 residues. The V gene lost 0 bases and the J gene lost 0 bases, with 7 bases spanning the gap. CDR3 DNA sequence: TGCGCCAGCAGCTTGGGACAGGCCTCTGGGGCCAACGTCCTGACTTTC. This translates into CASSLGQASGANVLTF.

This clonotype was detected only a few times. The chain links TRBV29-1 to TRBJ1-2, with D tentatively TRBD1 (5 bases). Trimming pared 1 base from V and 7 bases from J, leaving 10 bases between. Germline V lookup: CDR1 SQVTM, CDR2 ANQGSEA. The CDR3 has 12 residues. CDR3 DNA: TGCAGCGTTGAAGTGGGAGGGGTTGGCTACACCTTC. It is translated as CSVEVGGVGYTF.

This clonotype showed up many times. This chain links TRBV7-3 with TRBJ2-2; 8 positions agree with TRBD1. This CDR3 region has 16 residues. CDR1 SGHTA and CDR2 FQGTGA come from the germline V gene. The ends lost 1 base at V and 1 base at J; junction bases unmatched: 2. CDR3 in DNA: TGTGCCAGCAGCTTAATTGGGACAGGGAACACCGGGGAGCTGTTTTTT. Encoded protein: CASSLIGTGNTGELFF. The complete variable domain, with remaining parts taken from reference TRBV7-3 and TRBJ2-2, reads GAGVSQTPSNKVTEKGKYVELRCDPISGHTALYWYRQSLGQGPEFLIYFQGTGAADDSGLPNDRFFAVRPEGSVSTLKIQRTERGDSAVYLCASSLIGTGNTGELFFGEGSRLTVL.

This clonotype turned up a few times. The V and J genes are TRBV20-1 and TRBJ2-7; D remains ambiguous. CDR3 length equals 14 residues. Trimming shortened V by 3 bases and J by 2 bases, and 14 bases separated the two germline ends. CDR1 is DFQATT, CDR2 SNEGSKA, per germline (reference sequence). CDR3 bases: TGCAGTGCTAGGTTTTCCGCGCCCCCCTACGAGCAGTACTTC. As protein: CSARFSAPPYEQYF.

V is TRBV7-8 and J is TRBJ2-3, with TRBD2 matching over 12 bases. CDR3 length equals 16 residues. CDR1 SGHVS and CDR2 FQNEAQ come from the germline V gene. V was clipped by 4 bases and J by 5 bases; unmatched bases: 7. The CDR3, as DNA: TGTGCCAGCAGCTCATCTAGCGGGGGGGCAGGAGATACGCAGTATTTT. It yields the protein CASSSSSGGAGDTQYF.

The rearrangement joins TRBV3-1 to TRBJ1-2; TRBD1 matches 7 bases. CDR3 length: 15 amino acids. J gave up 7 bases and V 10 bases, and 18 bases lay outside the gene matches. Germline V gives CDR1 LGHDT, CDR2 YNNKEL (reference sequence). Written as DNA, the CDR3 is TGTGCCACCTCCCAAGACTTACAGGGGCGGGGTGGCTACACCTTC. Protein sequence: CATSQDLQGRGGYTF.

V gene TRBV5-1 combines with J gene TRBJ2-7; 7 bases match TRBD1. The CDR3 has 15 amino acids. CDR1 SGHRS and CDR2 YFSETQ come from the germline V gene. Trimming took 0 bases from V and 2 from J; bases not matched to a gene: 5. CDR3 sequence: CASSLGTGETYEQYF. The CDR3 DNA follows: TGCGCCAGCAGCTTGGGGACAGGCGAAACCTACGAGCAGTACTTC.

This chain uses TRBV9 with TRBJ1-4, with D uncertain. Deletions cut 0 bases from V and 8 bases from J, with 11 bases between. Germline CDR1 SGDLS, CDR2 YYNGEE. The CDR3 is 14 amino acids. The CDR3 protein is CASSVGMAAEKLFF. The CDR3 nucleotides read TGTGCCAGCAGCGTAGGCATGGCGGCGGAAAAACTGTTTTTT.

This clonotype was found a few times. The V call is TRBV5-1, the J call TRBJ2-2; the D is unclear. The CDR3 is 15 residues long. Germline CDR1 SGHRS, CDR2 YFSETQ. Trimming stripped 6 bases from V and 7 bases from J, with 19 bases between. The CDR3 sequence: CASTSSGFSRGELFF. The CDR3 bases are TGCGCCAGCACCTCGTCCGGTTTTTCTCGCGGGGAGCTGTTTTTT.

This clonotype was seen ten or more times. The chain is built from TRBV12-3 or TRBV12-4 and TRBJ2-7; 9 positions agree with TRBD1. The CDR3 is made up of 14 amino acids. V lost 7 bases and J lost 7; bases outside the gene matches: 11. The CDR3 sequence: CASNPTGGSREQYF. CDR3 coding DNA: TGTGCCAGCAACCCGACAGGGGGATCAAGGGAGCAGTACTTC.

This clonotype came up many times. The chain recombines TRBV9 with TRBJ2-5, with a tentative D call TRBD2 (6 bases). The CDR3 is 13 residues long. Germline lookup yields CDR1 SGDLS and CDR2 YYNGEE. Trimming shortened V by 0 bases and J by 7 bases, and 10 bases separated the two germline ends. CDR3 nucleotides: TGTGCCAGCAGCGTAGAGGAGGGGCGGACCCAGTACTTC. Amino acids: CASSVEEGRTQYF.

Only a few counts were recorded for this clonotype. The chain links TRBV20-1 to TRBJ2-7; TRBD1 might be the D (6 bases). The CDR3 contains 16 residues. Deletions cut 0 bases from V and 2 bases from J, with 17 bases between. Germline V gene lookup returns CDR1 DFQATT and CDR2 SNEGSKA (reference sequence). The CDR3 region has the DNA TGCAGTGCTAGAGATCGGCAGGGGCCCCCTACCTACGAGCAGTACTTC. This sequence encodes CSARDRQGPPTYEQYF.

The table lists this clonotype with a few counts. V usage is TRBV7-9 and J usage is TRBJ2-1; 9 bases align to TRBD2. Germline V gene sequence: CDR1 SEHNR, CDR2 FQNEAQ (reference sequence). The CDR3 is 14 amino acids. With 7 bases clipped from V and 8 bases from J, the junction kept 9 bases outside the gene matches. CDR3 coding DNA: TGTGCCAGCACGACTAGCGGCCTGCTTGATGAGCAGTTCTTC. Amino acids: CASTTSGLLDEQFF.

The genes are TRBV5-1 and TRBJ2-5, with a possible D match to TRBD1 (6 bases). CDR1 is SGHRS and CDR2 is YFSETQ in the germline V gene. The V end was cut by 2 bases, the J end by 3 bases, with 11 bases between. This CDR3 region has 14 residues. The CDR3 protein is CASSFGQIKETQYF. The DNA for the CDR3 is TGCGCCAGCAGCTTCGGACAGATAAAAGAGACCCAGTACTTC.

This clonotype has a count of ten or more. The chain joins TRBV12-3 or TRBV12-4 to TRBJ2-2; no reliable D call. The CDR3 runs to 13 residues. V was cut by 3 bases and J by 3 bases, with 5 bases left in between. CDR3 nucleotides: TGTGCCAGCAGTTTGCAATACACCGGGGAGCTGTTTTTT. It specifies CASSLQYTGELFF.

This clonotype was counted many times. The V gene is TRBV14, the J gene TRBJ1-1; D is perhaps TRBD1 (6 bases). V dropped 6 bases and J dropped 7 bases, with 21 bases sitting between them. The CDR3 loop spans 15 amino acids. CDR1 and CDR2 from the germline V gene are SGHDN and FVKESK. The CDR3 coding sequence is TGTGCCAGCAGATCCCGGGACACGGATAGCGGTGAAGCTTTCTTT. This codes for CASRSRDTDSGEAFF.

This sequence joins TRBV5-1 and TRBJ1-6; D unresolved. Trimming took off 6 bases at V and 3 bases at J, with 16 bases between the two ends. Per germline, CDR1 SGHRS and CDR2 YFSETQ. This CDR3 is built from 16 residues. For the CDR3, the DNA is TGCGCCAGCAACGTCCTAGCAGGATTCTATAATTCACCCCTCCACTTT. Residues: CASNVLAGFYNSPLHF.

V usage is TRBV6-4 and J usage is TRBJ2-2; D unclear. Germline V gives CDR1 MRHNA, CDR2 SNTAGT. V lost 4 bases, J lost 4 bases, and 10 bases lay in between. The CDR3 sequence is 14 residues long. This CDR3 is CASSVRSFTGELFF. In nucleotides, the CDR3 is TGTGCCAGCAGTGTACGCAGTTTCACCGGGGAGCTGTTTTTT.

This chain joins TRBV14 and TRBJ2-7; D remains unclear. The CDR3 spans 13 residues. Germline values: CDR1 SGHDN, CDR2 FVKESK. Trimming left V 1 base short and J 6 bases short, with 10 bases between. This chain's CDR3 is CASSQVIRSEQYF. For the CDR3, the DNA is TGTGCCAGCAGCCAAGTTATAAGGTCCGAGCAGTACTTC.

This chain uses TRBV20-1 with TRBJ1-2; D gene unclear. The V gene lost 4 bases and the J gene lost 7 bases, with 16 bases spanning the gap. The CDR3 runs 13 residues. Germline V CDR1 and CDR2: DFQATT, SNEGSKA (reference sequence). This CDR3 is CSAIKEGWGGYTF. The CDR3, as DNA: TGCAGTGCTATTAAAGAGGGATGGGGTGGCTACACCTTC.

This clonotype has at least ten counts. This chain links TRBV5-1 with TRBJ2-5; perhaps TRBD2 as D (5 bases). The V and J ends lost 4 bases and 5 bases respectively, with 18 bases between them. CDR1 is SGHRS and CDR2 is YFSETQ in the germline V gene. The CDR3 is 15 residues long. CDR3 amino acids: CASSLDGSTRETQYF. The CDR3, as DNA: TGCGCCAGCAGCCTAGACGGCTCAACTAGGGAGACCCAGTACTTC. The entire variable domain, with the rest obtained from reference TRBV5-1 and TRBJ2-5, is as follows: KAGVTQTPRYLIKTRGQQVTLSCSPISGHRSVSWYQQTPGQGLQFLFEYFSETQRNKGNFPGRFSGRQFSNSRSEMNVSTLELGDSALYLCASSLDGSTRETQYFGPGTRLLVL.

In this sample, this clonotype turned up a few times. The chain uses TRBV6-5 and TRBJ1-6; no definite D call. Germline V CDR1 and CDR2: MNHEY, SVGAGI. Between the trimmed V and J ends, which lost 0 bases and 6 bases, there was a span of 9 bases. The CDR3 runs 15 residues. The CDR3 DNA follows: TGTGCCAGCAGTTACTCGGCCCCGTCTAATTCACCCCTCCACTTT. This codes for CASSYSAPSNSPLHF.

The chain uses TRBV12-3 or TRBV12-4 and TRBJ2-7; the match to TRBD1 covers 7 bases. Trimming took 4 bases from V and 0 from J; bases not matched to a gene: 9. The CDR3 is 16 amino acids. The DNA for the CDR3 is TGTGCCAGCAGTTCACCGGGACAGAGGAGCTCCTACGAGCAGTACTTC. Amino acid sequence: CASSSPGQRSSYEQYF.

This clonotype was seen ten or more times. The V and J genes are TRBV27 and TRBJ2-1; 9 nucleotides agree with TRBD2. Per the germline V gene, CDR1 is MNHEY and CDR2 is SMNVEV (reference sequence). The V and J ends lost 1 base and 6 bases, in that order; junction bases with no gene match: 7. The CDR3 is made up of 16 amino acids. The CDR3 region is CASSLLFAGGPNEQFF. In DNA, the CDR3 is TGTGCCAGCAGTTTATTATTCGCGGGGGGGCCCAATGAGCAGTTCTTC.

This clonotype was seen more than once but under ten times. CDR3 in amino acids: CASSSAGTTADTQYF. CDR3 in DNA: TGTGCCAGCAGCTCGGCCGGGACTACAGCAGATACGCAGTATTTT. The rearrangement links TRBV7-6 to TRBJ2-3; 7 positions match TRBD2. Trimming at V came to 4 bases and at J to 4 bases, leaving 8 bases not matched to a gene. The V gene's germline CDR1 is SGHVS and CDR2 FNYEAQ. CDR3 length: 15 residues.